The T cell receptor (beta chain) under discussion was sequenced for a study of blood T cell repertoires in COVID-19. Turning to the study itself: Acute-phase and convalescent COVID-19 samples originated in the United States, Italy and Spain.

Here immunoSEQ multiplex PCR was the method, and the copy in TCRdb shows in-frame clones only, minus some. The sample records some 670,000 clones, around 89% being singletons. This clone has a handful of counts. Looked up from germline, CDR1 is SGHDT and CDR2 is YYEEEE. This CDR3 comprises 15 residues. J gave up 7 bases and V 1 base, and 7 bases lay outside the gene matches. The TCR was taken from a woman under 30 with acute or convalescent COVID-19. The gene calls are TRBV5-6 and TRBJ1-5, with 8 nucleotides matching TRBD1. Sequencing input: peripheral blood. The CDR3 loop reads CASSLWQGANQPQHF. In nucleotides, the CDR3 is TGTGCCAGCAGCTTGTGGCAGGGGGCAAACCAGCCCCAGCATTTT.